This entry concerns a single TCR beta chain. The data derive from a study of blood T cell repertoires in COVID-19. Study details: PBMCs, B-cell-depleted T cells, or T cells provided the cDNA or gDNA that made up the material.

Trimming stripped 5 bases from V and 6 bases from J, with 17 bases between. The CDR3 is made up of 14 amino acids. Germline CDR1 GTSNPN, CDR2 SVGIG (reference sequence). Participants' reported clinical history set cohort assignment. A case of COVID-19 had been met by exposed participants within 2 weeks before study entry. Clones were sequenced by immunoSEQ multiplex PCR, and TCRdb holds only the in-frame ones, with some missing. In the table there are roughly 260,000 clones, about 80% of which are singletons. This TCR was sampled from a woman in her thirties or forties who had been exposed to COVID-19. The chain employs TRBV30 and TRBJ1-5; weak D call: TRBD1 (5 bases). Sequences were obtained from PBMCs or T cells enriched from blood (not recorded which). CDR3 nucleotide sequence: TGTGCCTGGGACCCCAACGGGGGGAGTCAGCCCCAGCATTTT. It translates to CAWDPNGGSQPQHF. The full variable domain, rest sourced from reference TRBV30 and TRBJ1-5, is SQTIHQWPATLVQPVGSPLSLECTVEGTSNPNLYWYRQAAGRGLQLLFYSVGIGQISSEVPQNLSASRPQDRQFILSSKKLLLSDSGFYLCAWDPNGGSQPQHFGDGTRLSIL.